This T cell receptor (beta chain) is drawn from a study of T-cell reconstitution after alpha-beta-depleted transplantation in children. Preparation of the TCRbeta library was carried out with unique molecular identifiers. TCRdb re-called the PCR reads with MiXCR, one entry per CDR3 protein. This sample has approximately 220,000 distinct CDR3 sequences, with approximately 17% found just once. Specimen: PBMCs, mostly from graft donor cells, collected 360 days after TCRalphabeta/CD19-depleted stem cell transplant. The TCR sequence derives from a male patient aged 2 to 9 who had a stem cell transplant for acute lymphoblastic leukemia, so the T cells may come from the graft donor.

CDR3 coding DNA: TGCGCCAGCAGCTGGGACGCTACGGGAAATGAGCAGTTCTTC. It encodes CASSWDATGNEQFF. V gene TRBV5-1 combines with J gene TRBJ2-1; D may correspond to TRBD1 or TRBD2 (5 bases each). The CDR3 has 14 amino acids. Germline V gives CDR1 SGHRS, CDR2 YFSETQ. V lost 3 bases, J lost 7 bases, and 14 bases lay in between.